One and the same sample provided the 3 T cell receptor beta chains below, sequenced in a study of metastatic and nonmetastatic thyroid tumors. TCRdb reanalyzed the PCR reads with MiXCR. The sample gives tens of thousands of clones, 20% to 25% of which show up once; around 4% is in the top ten. There were no patients who had received any treatment before thyroid surgery. The source material was adjacent normal tissue. These receptors all come from a female donor with papillary thyroid cancer or a benign thyroid nodule (not recorded which). Some clones in this sample may be carry-over from other donors' samples.

This rearrangement joins TRBV2 to TRBJ1-2; D perhaps matches TRBD1 (5 bases). V was cut by 3 bases and J by 2 bases, with 19 bases left in between. The germline V gene encodes CDR1 SNHLY and CDR2 FYNNEI. The CDR3 has 17 amino acids. The CDR3 loop is CASSDAVWDGKNYGYTF. The CDR3 region has the DNA TGTGCCAGCAGTGACGCGGTTTGGGACGGCAAGAACTATGGCTACACCTTC.

In this sample, this clone turned up many times. The chain links TRBV24-1 to TRBJ2-1; the D gene could be TRBD1 or TRBD2 (7 bases each). The germline CDR1 and CDR2 sequences are KGHDR and SFDVKD. CDR3 length: 15 amino acids. V gave up 4 bases and J gave up 6 bases, with 15 bases separating them. The CDR3, as DNA: TGTGCCACCAGTGAGGGGGGGACAGCTGCCAATGAGCAGTTCTTC. This encodes CATSEGGTAANEQFF.

This clone was detected only a few times. This rearrangement joins TRBV6-5 to TRBJ1-2; D perhaps matches TRBD1 (6 bases). Trimming removed 2 bases at V and 8 bases at J, with 24 bases between. The V gene's germline CDR1 is MNHEY and CDR2 SVGAGI. This CDR3 comprises 17 residues. Written as DNA, the CDR3 is TGTGCCAGCAGTTACGGAGCCTCTGCGCAGGGGATTTGGGGCTACACCTTC. This codes for CASSYGASAQGIWGYTF.